This record covers a single T cell receptor beta chain. Its antigen specificity is not known. No base qualities exist here, and no much larger clone lies one base off it. Trimming takes 9 bases from V and 2 bases from J, and the germline ends sit 12 bases apart. The germline V gene (reference sequence) specifies SEHNR as CDR1 and FQNEAQ as CDR2. The CDR3 goes from the cysteine to the phenylalanine over 13 residues. The read is trimmed to its CDR3 DNA, 39 bases read in frame from base 1. TCRbeta CDR3 regions were amplified from genomic DNA by means of the immunoSEQ Assay, a bias-controlled multiplex PCR. The source study handled its data this way. The number of nucleated cells in each sample was estimated by amplification of reference gene primers within the assay. To quantify the absolute abundance of each unique TCRbeta CDR3 rearrangement, sequence reads were collapsed and filtered. For each sample, productive Simpson clonality was calculated as the square root of Simpson's diversity index over productive rearrangements. Drawn from immuneACCESS, this table holds only the in-frame rearrangements with V and J called that TCRdb kept. Clones are partly lost; checked studies trace under half to an unresolved V gene and leave the rest unexplained. V, J and clone size are those of that table, while D and trimming were read from the DNA. The sample records about 210,000 clones, roughly 84% of which are singletons. Together, the top ten hold approximately 7.3% of the sample.

Participants in the prospective study were enrolled through a virtual design, were aged about 18 to 89 years, and lived in 24 United States geographic areas. In the prospective study, participants were assigned to cohorts based on the clinical history participants reported in a screening survey and a study questionnaire. In the prospective study, mobile phlebotomists collected whole blood, serum and a nasopharyngeal or oropharyngeal swab from each participant. Prospective study participants could optionally give additional blood draws and questionnaires over a roughly two-month period. Before DNA extraction, prospective study blood samples were shipped either frozen or at room temperature. This specimen belongs to a study of blood T cell repertoires in COVID-19 (dated by TCRdb to about 2020). Regarding the complete study: ImmuneRACE Cohort 3 recovered participants were defined by two consecutive negative NP/OP PCR tests, healthcare professional clearance, or symptom resolution. The collaborator samples originated in the United States, Italy and Spain and spanned the acute and convalescent phases of COVID-19. The prospective study material was composed of cDNA or gDNA derived from T cells, B-cell-depleted T cells, or PBMCs. Deeply sampled blood TCRbeta repertoires from subjects exposed to, actively infected with, or recovered from COVID-19 were included in the dataset. The repertoires were made available in a free public database intended to serve as a resource for research on the immune response to SARS-CoV-2. Samples were obtained from the ongoing ImmuneRACE study (first 160 participants) and from 1,254 subjects provided by 6 global collaborators. Sample metadata almost always included a de-identified subject ID, COVID-19 status, age in years and sex. Where available, HLA class I and class II types were obtained from metadata supplied by the sample provider rather than from assay-based typing. The full study reports these points: The amount of clinical and demographic metadata varied by source and participant and was provided uncurated.

This TCR derives from a man in his thirties or forties in a cohort exposed to, infected with or recovered from COVID-19 (not recorded which). The specimen was PBMCs or T cells enriched from blood (not recorded which). The sequence joins TRBV7-9 to TRBJ2-3, with the identity of the D gene unclear. The base sequence is TGTGCCAGTTGCAGGAAGTTCACAGATACGCAGTATTTT. It translates to CASCRKFTDTQYF.